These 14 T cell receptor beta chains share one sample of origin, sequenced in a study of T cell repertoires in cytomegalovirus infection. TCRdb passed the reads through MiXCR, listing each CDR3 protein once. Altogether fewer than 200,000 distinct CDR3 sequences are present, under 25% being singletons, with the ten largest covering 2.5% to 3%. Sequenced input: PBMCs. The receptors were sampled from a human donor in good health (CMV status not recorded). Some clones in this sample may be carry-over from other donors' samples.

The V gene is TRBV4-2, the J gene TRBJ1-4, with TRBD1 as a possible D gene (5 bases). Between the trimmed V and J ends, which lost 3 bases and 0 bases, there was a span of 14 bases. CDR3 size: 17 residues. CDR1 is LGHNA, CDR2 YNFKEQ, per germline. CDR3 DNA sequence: TGTGCCAGCAGCCAGGTCAACACAGGATCAACTAATGAAAAACTGTTTTTT. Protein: CASSQVNTGSTNEKLFF.

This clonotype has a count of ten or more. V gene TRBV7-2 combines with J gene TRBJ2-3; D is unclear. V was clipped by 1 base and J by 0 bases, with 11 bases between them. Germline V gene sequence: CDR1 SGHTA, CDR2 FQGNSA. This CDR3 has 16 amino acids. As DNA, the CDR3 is TGTGCCAGCAGCTTAGGGCAGACCCCTAGCACAGATACGCAGTATTTT. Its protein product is CASSLGQTPSTDTQYF.

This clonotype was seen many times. CDR3 loop: CASRPTGLVGGYTF. The CDR3 DNA reads as TGTGCCAGCAGGCCGACAGGGCTGGTTGGTGGCTACACCTTC. The V and J genes are TRBV6-1 and TRBJ1-2; 7 nucleotides agree with TRBD1. The CDR3 is 14 amino acids. Germline trimming cut 6 bases from V and 7 bases from J; bases unmatched to any gene: 11. The V gene's germline CDR1 is MNHNS and CDR2 SASEGT.

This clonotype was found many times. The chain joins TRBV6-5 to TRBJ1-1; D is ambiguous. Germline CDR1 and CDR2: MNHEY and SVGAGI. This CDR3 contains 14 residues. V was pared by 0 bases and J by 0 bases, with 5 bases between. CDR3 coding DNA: TGTGCCAGCAGTTACTCGGTCCTGAACACTGAAGCTTTCTTT. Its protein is CASSYSVLNTEAFF.

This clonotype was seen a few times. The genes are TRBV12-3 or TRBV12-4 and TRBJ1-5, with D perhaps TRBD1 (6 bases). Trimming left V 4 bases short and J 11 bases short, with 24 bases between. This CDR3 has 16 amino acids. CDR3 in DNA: TGTGCCAGCAGTTCCTCCGGGACACGGCTTGGTTCTTCCCAGCATTTT. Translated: CASSSSGTRLGSSQHF.

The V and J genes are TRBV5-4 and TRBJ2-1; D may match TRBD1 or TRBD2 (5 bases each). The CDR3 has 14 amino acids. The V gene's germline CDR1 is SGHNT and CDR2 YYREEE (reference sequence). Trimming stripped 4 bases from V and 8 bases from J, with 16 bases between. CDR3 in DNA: TGTGCCAGCAGCCCGGGACCACCTATTGATGAGCAGTTCTTC. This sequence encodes CASSPGPPIDEQFF.

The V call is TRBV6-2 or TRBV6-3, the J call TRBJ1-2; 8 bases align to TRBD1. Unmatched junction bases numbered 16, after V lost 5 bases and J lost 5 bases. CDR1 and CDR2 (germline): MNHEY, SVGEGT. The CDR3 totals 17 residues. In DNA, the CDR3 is TGTGCCAGCAGTCCCCGTGGGACAGGTGGACTTCATTATGGCTACACCTTC. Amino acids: CASSPRGTGGLHYGYTF.

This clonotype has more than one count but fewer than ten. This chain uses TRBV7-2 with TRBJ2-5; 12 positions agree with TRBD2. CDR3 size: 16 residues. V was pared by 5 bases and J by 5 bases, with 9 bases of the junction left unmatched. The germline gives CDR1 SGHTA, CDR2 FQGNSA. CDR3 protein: CASSRGASGRAETQYF. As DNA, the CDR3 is TGTGCCAGCAGCCGAGGGGCTAGCGGGAGGGCGGAGACCCAGTACTTC.

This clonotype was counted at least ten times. The CDR3 DNA is TGTGCCAGCAGCGGACAGGGGTCCGACGAGCAGTACTTC. Amino acid sequence: CASSGQGSDEQYF. The gene calls are TRBV7-2 and TRBJ2-7; 9 bases are a match to TRBD1. The CDR3 has 13 amino acids. V lost 5 bases to trimming and J lost 5 bases; unmatched junction nucleotides: 4. Germline CDR1 reads SGHTA; CDR2 reads FQGNSA. The complete variable domain, with remaining parts taken from reference TRBV7-2 and TRBJ2-7, reads GAGVSQSPSNKVTEKGKDVELRCDPISGHTALYWYRQSLGQGLEFLIYFQGNSAPDKSGLPSDRFSAERTGGSVSTLTIQRTQQEDSAVYLCASSGQGSDEQYFGPGTRLTVT.

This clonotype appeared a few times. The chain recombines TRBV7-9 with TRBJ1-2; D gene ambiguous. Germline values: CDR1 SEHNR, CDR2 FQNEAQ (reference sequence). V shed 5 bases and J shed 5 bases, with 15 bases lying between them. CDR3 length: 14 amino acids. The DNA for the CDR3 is TGTGCCAGCAGCCCCGACGTGGCTATGTATGGCTACACCTTC. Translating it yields CASSPDVAMYGYTF.

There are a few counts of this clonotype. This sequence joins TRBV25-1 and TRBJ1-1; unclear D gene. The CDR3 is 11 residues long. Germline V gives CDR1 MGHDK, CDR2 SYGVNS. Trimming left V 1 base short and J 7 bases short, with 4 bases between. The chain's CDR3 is CASSEWDEAFF. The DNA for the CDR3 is TGTGCCAGCAGTGAATGGGATGAAGCTTTCTTT. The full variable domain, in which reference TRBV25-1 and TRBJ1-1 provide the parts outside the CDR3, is EADIYQTPRYLVIGTGKKITLECSQTMGHDKMYWYQQDPGMELHLIHYSYGVNSTEKGDLSSESTVSRIRTEHFPLTLESARPSHTSQYLCASSEWDEAFFGQGTRLTVV.

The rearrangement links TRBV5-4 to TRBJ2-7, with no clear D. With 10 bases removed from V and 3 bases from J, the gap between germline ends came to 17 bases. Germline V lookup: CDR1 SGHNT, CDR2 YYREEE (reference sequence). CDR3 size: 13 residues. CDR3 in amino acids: CAFGEMIVYEQYF. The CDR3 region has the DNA TGTGCCTTCGGAGAGATGATTGTCTACGAGCAGTACTTC. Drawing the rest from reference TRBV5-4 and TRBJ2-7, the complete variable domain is ETGVTQSPTHLIKTRGQQVTLRCSSQSGHNTVSWYQQALGQGPQFIFQYYREEENGRGNFPPRFSGLQFPNYSSELNVNALELDDSALYLCAFGEMIVYEQYFGPGTRLTVT.

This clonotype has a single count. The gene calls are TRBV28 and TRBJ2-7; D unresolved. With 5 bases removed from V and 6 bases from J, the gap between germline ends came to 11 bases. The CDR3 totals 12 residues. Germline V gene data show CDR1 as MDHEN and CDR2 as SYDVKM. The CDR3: CASSPPAFEQYF. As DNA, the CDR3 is TGTGCCAGCAGTCCTCCGGCCTTCGAGCAGTACTTC. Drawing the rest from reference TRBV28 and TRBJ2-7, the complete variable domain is DVKVTQSSRYLVKRTGEKVFLECVQDMDHENMFWYRQDPGLGLRLIYFSYDVKMKEKGDIPEGYSVSREKKERFSLILESASTNQTSMYLCASSPPAFEQYFGPGTRLTVT.

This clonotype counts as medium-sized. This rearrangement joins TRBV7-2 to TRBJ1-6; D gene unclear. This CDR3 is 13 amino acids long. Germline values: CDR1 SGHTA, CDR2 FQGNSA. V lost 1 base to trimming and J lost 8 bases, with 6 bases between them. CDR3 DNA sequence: TGTGCCAGCAGCTTAGATGGGTATTCACCCCTCCACTTT. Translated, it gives CASSLDGYSPLHF.